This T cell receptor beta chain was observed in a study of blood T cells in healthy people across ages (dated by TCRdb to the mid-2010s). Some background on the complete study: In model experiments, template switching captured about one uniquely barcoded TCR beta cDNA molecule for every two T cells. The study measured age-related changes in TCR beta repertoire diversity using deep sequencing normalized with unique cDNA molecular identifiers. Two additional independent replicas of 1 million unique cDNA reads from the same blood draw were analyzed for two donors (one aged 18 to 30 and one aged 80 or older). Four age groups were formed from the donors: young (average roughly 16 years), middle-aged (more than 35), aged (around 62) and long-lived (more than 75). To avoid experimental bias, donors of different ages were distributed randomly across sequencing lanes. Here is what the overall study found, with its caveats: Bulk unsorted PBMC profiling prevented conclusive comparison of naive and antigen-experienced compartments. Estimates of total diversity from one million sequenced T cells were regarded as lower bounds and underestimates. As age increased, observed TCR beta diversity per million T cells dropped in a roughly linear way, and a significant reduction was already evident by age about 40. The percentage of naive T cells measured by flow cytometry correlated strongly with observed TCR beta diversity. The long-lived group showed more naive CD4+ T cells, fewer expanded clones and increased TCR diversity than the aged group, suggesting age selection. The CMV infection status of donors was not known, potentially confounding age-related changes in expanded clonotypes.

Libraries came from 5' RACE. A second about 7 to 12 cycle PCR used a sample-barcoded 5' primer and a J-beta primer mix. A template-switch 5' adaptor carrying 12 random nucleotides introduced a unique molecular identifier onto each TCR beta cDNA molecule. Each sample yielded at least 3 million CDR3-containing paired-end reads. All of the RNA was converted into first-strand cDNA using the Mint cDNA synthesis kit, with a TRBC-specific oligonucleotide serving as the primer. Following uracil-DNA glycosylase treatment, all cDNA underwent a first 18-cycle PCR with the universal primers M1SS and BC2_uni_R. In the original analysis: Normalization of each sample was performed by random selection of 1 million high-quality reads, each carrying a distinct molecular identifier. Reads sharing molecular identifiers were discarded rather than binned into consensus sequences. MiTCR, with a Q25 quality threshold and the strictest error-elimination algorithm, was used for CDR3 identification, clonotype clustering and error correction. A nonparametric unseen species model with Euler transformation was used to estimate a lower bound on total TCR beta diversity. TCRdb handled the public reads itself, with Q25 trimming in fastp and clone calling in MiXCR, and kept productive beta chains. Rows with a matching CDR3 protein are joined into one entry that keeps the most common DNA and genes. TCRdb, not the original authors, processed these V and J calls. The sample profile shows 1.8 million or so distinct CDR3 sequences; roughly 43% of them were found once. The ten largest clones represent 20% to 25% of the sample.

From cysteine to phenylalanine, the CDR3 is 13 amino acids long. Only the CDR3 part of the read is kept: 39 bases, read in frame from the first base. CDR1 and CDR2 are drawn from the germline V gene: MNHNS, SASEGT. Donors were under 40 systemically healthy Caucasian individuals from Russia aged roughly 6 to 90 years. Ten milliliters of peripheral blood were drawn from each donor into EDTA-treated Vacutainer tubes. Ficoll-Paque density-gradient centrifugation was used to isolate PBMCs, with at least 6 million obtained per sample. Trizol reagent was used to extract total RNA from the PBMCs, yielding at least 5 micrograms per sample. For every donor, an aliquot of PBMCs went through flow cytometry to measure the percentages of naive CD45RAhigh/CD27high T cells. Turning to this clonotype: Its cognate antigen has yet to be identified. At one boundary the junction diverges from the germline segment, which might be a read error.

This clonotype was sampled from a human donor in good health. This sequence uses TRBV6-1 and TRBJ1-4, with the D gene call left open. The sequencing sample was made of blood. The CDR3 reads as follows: CASNELLSEKLFF. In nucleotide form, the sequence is TGTGCCAGCAATGAACTCCTTAGCGAGAAACTGTTTTTT.